This entry features one T cell receptor (beta chain) sequence. Its antigen remains unidentified. This record comes from a study of quantifying T cell responses using KT2 cells. Looking at the study overall: Reverse transcription used primers in the TCR alpha and beta constant regions. The second PCR ran as a qPCR until a predetermined fluorescence threshold was reached. Whole-study results and caveats: Input KT2 cell number predicted KT2 alpha and beta sequence counts linearly over several orders of magnitude. Very high KT2 spike-in numbers caused saturation in KT2 sequence detection.

Different KT2-to-PBMC ratios were created with a constant PBMC count. The cDNA 3' end received a ligated oligonucleotide with a UMI. The first PCR ran three to four cycles with an equimolar RC1.1 and RC1.2 beta primer mix. TCRdb reprocessed the UMI-ligation and nested PCR reads via MiXCR and lists one record per CDR3 protein. The sample lists under 35,000 distinct CDR3 sequences; about 7.1% were seen once. This sequence originates from a human donor. Specimen: PBMCs spiked with cells of the T cell clone KT2.

The CDR3 reads CSAIELGSGIGQQFF. CDR3 nucleotides: TGCAGTGCTATTGAGCTCGGGAGCGGGATAGGTCAGCAGTTCTTC. The chain joins TRBV20-1 to TRBJ2-1; 7 nucleotides match TRBD2. CDR1 is DFQATT, CDR2 SNEGSKA, per germline (reference sequence). The CDR3 has 15 residues. Trimming removed 4 bases from V and 11 bases from J; junction bases left unmatched: 17.